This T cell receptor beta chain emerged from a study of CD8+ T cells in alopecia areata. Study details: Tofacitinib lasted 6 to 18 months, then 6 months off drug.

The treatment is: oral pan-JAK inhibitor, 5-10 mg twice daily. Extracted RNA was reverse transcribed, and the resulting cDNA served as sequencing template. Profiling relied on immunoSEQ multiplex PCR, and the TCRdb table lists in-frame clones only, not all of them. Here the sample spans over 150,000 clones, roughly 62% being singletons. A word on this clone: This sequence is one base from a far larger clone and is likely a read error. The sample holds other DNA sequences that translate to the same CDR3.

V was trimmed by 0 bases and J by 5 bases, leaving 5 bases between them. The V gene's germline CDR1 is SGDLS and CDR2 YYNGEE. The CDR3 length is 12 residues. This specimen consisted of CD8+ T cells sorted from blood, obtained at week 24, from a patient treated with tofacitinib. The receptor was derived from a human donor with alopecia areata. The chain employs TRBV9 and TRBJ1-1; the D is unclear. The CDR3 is CASSVGGTEAFF. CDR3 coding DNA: TGTGCCAGCAGCGTAGGAGGGACTGAAGCTTTCTTT.